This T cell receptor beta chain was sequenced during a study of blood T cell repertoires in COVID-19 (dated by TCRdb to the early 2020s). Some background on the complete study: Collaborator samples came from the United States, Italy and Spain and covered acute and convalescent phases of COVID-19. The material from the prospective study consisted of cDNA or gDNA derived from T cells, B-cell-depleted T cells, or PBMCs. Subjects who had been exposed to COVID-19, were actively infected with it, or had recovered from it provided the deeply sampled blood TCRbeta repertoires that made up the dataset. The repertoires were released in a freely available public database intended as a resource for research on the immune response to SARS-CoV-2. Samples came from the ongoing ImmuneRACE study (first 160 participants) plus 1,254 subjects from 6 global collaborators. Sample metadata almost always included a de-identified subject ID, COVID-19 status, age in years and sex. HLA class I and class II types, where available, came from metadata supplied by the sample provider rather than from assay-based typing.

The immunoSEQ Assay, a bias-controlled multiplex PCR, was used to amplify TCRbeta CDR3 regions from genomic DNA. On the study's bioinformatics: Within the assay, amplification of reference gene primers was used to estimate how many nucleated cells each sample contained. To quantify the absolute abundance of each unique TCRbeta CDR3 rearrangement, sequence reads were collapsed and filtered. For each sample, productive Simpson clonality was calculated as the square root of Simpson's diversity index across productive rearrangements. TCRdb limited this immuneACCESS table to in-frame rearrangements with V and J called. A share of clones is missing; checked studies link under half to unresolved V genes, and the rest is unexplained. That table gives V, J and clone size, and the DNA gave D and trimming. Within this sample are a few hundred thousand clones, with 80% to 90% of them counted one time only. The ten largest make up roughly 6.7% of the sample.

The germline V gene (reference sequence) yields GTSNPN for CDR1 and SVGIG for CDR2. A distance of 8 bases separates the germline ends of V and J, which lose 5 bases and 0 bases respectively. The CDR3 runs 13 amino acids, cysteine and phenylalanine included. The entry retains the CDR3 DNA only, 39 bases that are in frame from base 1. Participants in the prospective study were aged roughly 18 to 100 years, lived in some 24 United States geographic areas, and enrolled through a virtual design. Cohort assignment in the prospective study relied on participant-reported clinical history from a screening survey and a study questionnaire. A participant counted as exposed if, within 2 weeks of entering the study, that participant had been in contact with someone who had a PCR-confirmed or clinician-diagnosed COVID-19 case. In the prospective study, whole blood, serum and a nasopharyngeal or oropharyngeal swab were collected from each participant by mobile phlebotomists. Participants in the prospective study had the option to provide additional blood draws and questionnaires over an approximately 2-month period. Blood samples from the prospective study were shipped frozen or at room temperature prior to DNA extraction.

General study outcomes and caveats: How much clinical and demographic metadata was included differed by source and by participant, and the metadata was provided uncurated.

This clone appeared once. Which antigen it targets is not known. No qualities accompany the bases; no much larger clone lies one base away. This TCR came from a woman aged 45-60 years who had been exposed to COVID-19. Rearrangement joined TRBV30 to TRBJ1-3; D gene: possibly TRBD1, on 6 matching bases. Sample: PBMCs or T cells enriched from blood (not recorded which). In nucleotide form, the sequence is TGTGCCTGGGACAGGCTCTCTGGAAACACCATATATTTT. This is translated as CAWDRLSGNTIYF.